This T cell receptor (beta chain) was captured by sequencing in a study of blood T cell repertoires in COVID-19. Overall study: The United States, Italy and Spain provided the acute and convalescent COVID-19 samples. The cDNA or gDNA used as material had been derived from T cells, B-cell-depleted T cells, or PBMCs.

Per the original methods: Reference gene primer amplification yielded estimated nucleated cell counts. This table comes from immunoSEQ multiplex PCR, and its TCRdb copy is limited to in-frame clones, with some not included. V and J calls and clone size are those listed in that table; D and trimming were worked out from the DNA. The data contain approximately 430,000 clones, 86% of them singletons. V lost 0 bases, J lost 2 bases, and 3 bases stayed unmatched. The CDR3 spans 17 residues. Germline CDR1 reads SGDLS; CDR2 reads YYNGEE. Sequences were obtained from peripheral blood. This chain joins TRBV9 and TRBJ2-1; 12 nucleotides line up with TRBD2. The receptor was isolated from a woman under 40 with active or convalescent COVID-19. The CDR3 nucleotides are TGTGCCAGCAGCGTAGCTCCTAGCGGGGGGGCCTACAATGAGCAGTTCTTC. Amino acids: CASSVAPSGGAYNEQFF.